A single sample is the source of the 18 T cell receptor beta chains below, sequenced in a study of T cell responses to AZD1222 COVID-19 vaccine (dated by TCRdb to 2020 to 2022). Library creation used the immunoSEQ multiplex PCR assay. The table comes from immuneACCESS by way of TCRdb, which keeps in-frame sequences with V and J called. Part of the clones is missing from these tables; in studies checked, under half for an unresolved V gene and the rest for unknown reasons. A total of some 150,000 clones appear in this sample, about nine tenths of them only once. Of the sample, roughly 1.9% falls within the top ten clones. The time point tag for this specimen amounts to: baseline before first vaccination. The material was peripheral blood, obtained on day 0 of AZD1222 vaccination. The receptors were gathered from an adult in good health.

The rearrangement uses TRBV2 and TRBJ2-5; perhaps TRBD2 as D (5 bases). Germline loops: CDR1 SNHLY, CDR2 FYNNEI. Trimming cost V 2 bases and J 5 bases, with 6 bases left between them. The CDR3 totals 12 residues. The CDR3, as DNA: TGTGCCAGCAGTGAAAGAGGGGAGACCCAGTACTTC. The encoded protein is CASSERGETQYF.

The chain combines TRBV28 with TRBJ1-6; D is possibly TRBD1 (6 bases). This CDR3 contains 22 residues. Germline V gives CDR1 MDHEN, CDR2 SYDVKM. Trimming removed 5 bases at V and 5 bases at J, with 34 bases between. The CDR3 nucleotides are TGTGCCAGCAGTGTCCCCCTATACCGCCAAGGAGTGCGACAGGCTCATAATTCACCCCTCCACTTT. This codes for CASSVPLYRQGVRQAHNSPLHF.

In nucleotides, the CDR3 is TGCGCCAGCAGCCCATCGGGGACGACTGAAGCTTTCTTT. This sequence encodes CASSPSGTTEAFF. The V call is TRBV4-3, the J call TRBJ1-1; perhaps TRBD1 as D (5 bases). Between the trimmed V and J ends, which lost 4 bases and 5 bases, there was a span of 11 bases. The germline gives CDR1 LGHNA, CDR2 YSLEER. This CDR3 region has 13 residues.

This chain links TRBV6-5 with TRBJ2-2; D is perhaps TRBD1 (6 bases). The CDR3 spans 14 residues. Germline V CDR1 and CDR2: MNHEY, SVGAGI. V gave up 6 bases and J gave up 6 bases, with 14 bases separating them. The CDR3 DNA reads TGTGCCAGCAGGCCCCCACAGGGTCCCGGGGAGCTGTTTTTT. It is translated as CASRPPQGPGELFF.

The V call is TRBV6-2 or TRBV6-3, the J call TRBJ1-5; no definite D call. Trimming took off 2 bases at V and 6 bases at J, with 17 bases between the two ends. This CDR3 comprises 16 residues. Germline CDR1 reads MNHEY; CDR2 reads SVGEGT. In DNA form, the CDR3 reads TGTGCCAGCAGTTACCCACCCCAGGTTGTGGGTCAGCCCCAGCATTTT. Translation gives CASSYPPQVVGQPQHF.

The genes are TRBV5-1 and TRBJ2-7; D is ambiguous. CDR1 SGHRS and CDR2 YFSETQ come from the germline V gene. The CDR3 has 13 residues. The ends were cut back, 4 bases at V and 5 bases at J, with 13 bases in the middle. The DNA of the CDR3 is TGCGCCAGCAGCCTATGGGGAACCCACGAGCAGTACTTC. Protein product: CASSLWGTHEQYF. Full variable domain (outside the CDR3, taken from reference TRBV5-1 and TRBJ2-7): KAGVTQTPRYLIKTRGQQVTLSCSPISGHRSVSWYQQTPGQGLQFLFEYFSETQRNKGNFPGRFSGRQFSNSRSEMNVSTLELGDSALYLCASSLWGTHEQYFGPGTRLTVT.

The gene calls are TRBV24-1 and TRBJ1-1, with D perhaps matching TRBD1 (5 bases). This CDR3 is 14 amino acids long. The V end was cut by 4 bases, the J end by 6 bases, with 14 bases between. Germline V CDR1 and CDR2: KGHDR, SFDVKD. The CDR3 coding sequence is TGTGCCACCAGTGACCCGGGGCGCGGGTCTGAAGCTTTCTTT. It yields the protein CATSDPGRGSEAFF.

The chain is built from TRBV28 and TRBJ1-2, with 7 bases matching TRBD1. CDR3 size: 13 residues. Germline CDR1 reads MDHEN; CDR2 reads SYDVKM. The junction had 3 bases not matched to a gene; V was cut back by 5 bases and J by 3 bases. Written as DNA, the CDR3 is TGTGCCAGCAGTCGCGACAGGGACTATGGCTACACCTTC. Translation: CASSRDRDYGYTF.

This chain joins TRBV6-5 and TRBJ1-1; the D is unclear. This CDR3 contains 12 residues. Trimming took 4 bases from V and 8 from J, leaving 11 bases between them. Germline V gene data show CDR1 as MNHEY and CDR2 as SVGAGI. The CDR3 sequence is CASSFSAREAFF. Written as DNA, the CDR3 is TGTGCCAGCAGTTTTTCGGCTCGCGAAGCTTTCTTT.

CDR3 amino acids: CASSSGDRINEKLFF. CDR3 nucleotides: TGTGCCAGCAGCTCGGGGGACCGCATTAATGAAAAACTGTTTTTT. The chain combines TRBV5-5 with TRBJ1-4; maybe TRBD1 (5 bases). The V gene lost 3 bases and the J gene lost 4 bases, with 13 bases spanning the gap. The germline V gene encodes CDR1 SGHKS and CDR2 YYEKEE (reference sequence). CDR3 length equals 15 residues.

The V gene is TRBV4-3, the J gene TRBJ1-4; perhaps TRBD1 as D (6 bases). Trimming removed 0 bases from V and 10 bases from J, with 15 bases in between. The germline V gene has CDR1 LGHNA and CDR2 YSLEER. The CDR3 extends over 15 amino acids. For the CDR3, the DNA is TGCGCCAGCAGCCAAGAAATAGGCGGGGGCGGAAAACTGTTTTTT. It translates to CASSQEIGGGGKLFF.

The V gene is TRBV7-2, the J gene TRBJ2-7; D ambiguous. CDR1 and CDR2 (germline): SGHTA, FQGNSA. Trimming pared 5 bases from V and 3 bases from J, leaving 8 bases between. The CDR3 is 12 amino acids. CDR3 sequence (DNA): TGTGCCAGCAGCATTCCCCTCTACGAGCAGTACTTC. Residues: CASSIPLYEQYF.

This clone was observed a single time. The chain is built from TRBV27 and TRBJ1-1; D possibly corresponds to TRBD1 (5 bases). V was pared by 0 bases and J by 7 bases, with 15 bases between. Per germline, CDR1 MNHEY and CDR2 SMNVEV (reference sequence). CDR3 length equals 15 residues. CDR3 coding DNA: TGTGCCAGCAGTTTATCTTTCGTAATCAGGGATGAAGCTTTCTTT. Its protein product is CASSLSFVIRDEAFF.

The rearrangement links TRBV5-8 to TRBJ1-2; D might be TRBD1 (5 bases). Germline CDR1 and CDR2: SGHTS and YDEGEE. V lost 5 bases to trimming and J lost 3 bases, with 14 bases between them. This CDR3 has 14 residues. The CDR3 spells CASRHPGLHYGYTF. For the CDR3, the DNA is TGTGCCAGCAGGCATCCAGGGCTTCACTATGGCTACACCTTC.

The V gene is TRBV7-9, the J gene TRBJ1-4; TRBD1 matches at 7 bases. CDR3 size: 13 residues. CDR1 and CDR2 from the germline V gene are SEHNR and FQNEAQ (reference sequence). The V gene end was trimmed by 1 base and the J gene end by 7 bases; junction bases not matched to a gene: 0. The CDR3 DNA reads TGTGCCAGCAGCTTAGACAGGGGTGAAAAACTGTTTTTT. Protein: CASSLDRGEKLFF. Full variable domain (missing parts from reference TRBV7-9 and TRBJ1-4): DTGVSQNPRHKITKRGQNVTFRCDPISEHNRLYWYRQTLGQGPEFLTYFQNEAQLEKSRLLSDRFSAERPKGSFSTLEIQRTEQGDSAMYLCASSLDRGEKLFFGSGTQLSVL.

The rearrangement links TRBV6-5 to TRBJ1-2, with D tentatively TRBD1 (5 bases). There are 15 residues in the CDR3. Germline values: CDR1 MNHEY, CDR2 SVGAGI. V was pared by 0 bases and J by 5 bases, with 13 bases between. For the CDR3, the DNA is TGTGCCAGCAGTTACTCGAAGCTGGGGGGGTATGGCTACACCTTC. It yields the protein CASSYSKLGGYGYTF.

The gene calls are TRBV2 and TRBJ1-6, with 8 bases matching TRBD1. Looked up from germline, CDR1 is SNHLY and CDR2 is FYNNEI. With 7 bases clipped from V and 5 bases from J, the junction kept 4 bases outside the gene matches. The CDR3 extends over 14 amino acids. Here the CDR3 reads CASISDRDNSPLHF. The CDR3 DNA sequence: TGTGCCAGCATTTCGGACAGGGATAATTCACCCCTCCACTTT.

DNA for the CDR3: TGTGCCAGCAGCGTACGGGGGACCGGGGGCTCCTACAATGAGCAGTTCTTC. It translates to CASSVRGTGGSYNEQFF. The V call is TRBV9, the J call TRBJ2-1, with D maybe TRBD2 (6 bases). Germline V gene sequence: CDR1 SGDLS, CDR2 YYNGEE. Between the trimmed V and J ends, which lost 1 base and 0 bases, there was a span of 14 bases. The CDR3 has 17 amino acids.